A single sample is the source of the 15 T cell receptor beta chains below, sequenced in a study of shared clonotypes between healthy human individuals. The repertoire was sequenced with immunoSEQ multiplex PCR; TCRdb's copy has only in-frame clones and lacks some. The sample has roughly 2.2 million clones, roughly 90% seen once. The sequenced sample was naive CD4+ T cells from PBMCs. Specified subset: CD45RA+ positively selected. Receptors originate from a man between 18 and 35 years old in good health. Some clones in this sample may be carry-over from other donors' samples.

This rearrangement joins TRBV11-2 to TRBJ2-5; TRBD2 matches at 7 bases. Looked up from germline, CDR1 is SGHAT and CDR2 is FQNNGV. Trimming took 4 bases from V and 5 from J; bases not matched to a gene: 10. The CDR3 covers 15 residues. This chain's CDR3 is CASSYRTSQLETQYF. CDR3 nucleotide sequence: TGTGCCAGCAGCTACCGGACTAGTCAGCTCGAGACCCAGTACTTC. The whole variable domain, filled in from reference TRBV11-2 and TRBJ2-5, reads EAGVAQSPRYKIIEKRQSVAFWCNPISGHATLYWYQQILGQGPKLLIQFQNNGVVDDSQLPKDRFSAERLKGVDSTLKIQPAKLEDSAVYLCASSYRTSQLETQYFGPGTRLLVL.

This chain joins TRBV5-6 and TRBJ2-1, with D tentatively TRBD1 or TRBD2 (5 bases each). The CDR3 sequence is 15 residues long. V lost 3 bases to trimming and J lost 4 bases, with 14 bases between them. Germline V gene sequence: CDR1 SGHDT, CDR2 YYEEEE. The CDR3 nucleotides are TGTGCCAGCAGCTCACCCCGGGACGGTTACAATGAGCAGTTCTTC. This encodes CASSSPRDGYNEQFF. Filled out from reference TRBV5-6 and TRBJ2-1, the complete variable domain reads DAGVTQSPTHLIKTRGQQVTLRCSPKSGHDTVSWYQQALGQGPQFIFQYYEEEERQRGNFPDRFSGHQFPNYSSELNVNALLLGDSALYLCASSSPRDGYNEQFFGPGTRLTVL.

Of note for this clone: The sample holds other DNA sequences that translate to the same CDR3. The gene calls are TRBV5-4 and TRBJ2-5, with a possible D match to TRBD1 (5 bases). Germline assignment: CDR1 SGHNT and CDR2 YYREEE (reference sequence). This CDR3 region has 13 residues. V lost 2 bases, J lost 5 bases, and 10 bases lay in between. CDR3 in amino acids: CASSLSGSETQYF. CDR3 nucleotide sequence: TGTGCCAGCAGCTTATCAGGGTCCGAGACCCAGTACTTC.

The gene calls are TRBV7-3 and TRBJ1-2; D is ambiguous. This CDR3 contains 15 residues. V lost 0 bases and J lost 8, with 16 bases in between. Germline V gene sequence: CDR1 SGHTA, CDR2 FQGTGA. Here the CDR3 DNA reads TGTGCCAGCAGCTTAACCTCCGCCGCGGGGTTGGGCTACACCTTC. Translating gives CASSLTSAAGLGYTF.

This clone was observed once. The J gene is TRBJ1-2, the V gene TRBV7-9; D is perhaps TRBD1 (6 bases). This CDR3 is 16 amino acids long. In germline, CDR1 is SEHNR, CDR2 FQNEAQ (reference sequence). The V end lost 1 base, the J end lost 0 bases, and 12 bases lay between the germline ends. Here the CDR3 reads CASSLGGRGTNYGYTF. CDR3 bases: TGTGCCAGCAGCTTAGGAGGTAGGGGGACTAACTATGGCTACACCTTC. Variable domain in full (rest from reference TRBV7-9 and TRBJ1-2): DTGVSQNPRHKITKRGQNVTFRCDPISEHNRLYWYRQTLGQGPEFLTYFQNEAQLEKSRLLSDRFSAERPKGSFSTLEIQRTEQGDSAMYLCASSLGGRGTNYGYTFGSGTRLTVV.

The chain links TRBV5-6 to TRBJ1-4; TRBD1 aligns across 7 bases. The V gene's germline CDR1 is SGHDT and CDR2 YYEEEE. The trim removed 1 base at V and 6 bases at J, leaving 6 bases unmatched. This CDR3 is built from 15 residues. CDR3 nucleotides: TGTGCCAGCAGCTTGCTACAGGGGAGGGATGAAAAACTGTTTTTT. Residues: CASSLLQGRDEKLFF.

This chain connects TRBV6-1 to TRBJ2-5; D is uncertain. CDR1 is MNHNS and CDR2 is SASEGT in the germline V gene. This CDR3 region has 13 residues. V lost 4 bases, J lost 1 base, and 7 bases lay in between. The CDR3 region is CASSGRIQETQYF. Written as DNA, the CDR3 is TGTGCCAGCAGTGGACGCATCCAAGAGACCCAGTACTTC.

The genes are TRBV5-4 and TRBJ1-1; no clear D. From germline, CDR1 is SGHNT and CDR2 YYREEE (reference sequence). V gave up 1 base and J gave up 5 bases, with 9 bases separating them. The CDR3 runs 13 residues. In DNA, the CDR3 is TGTGCCAGCAGCTTGCCAGGTCGGACTGAAGCTTTCTTT. Translated, it gives CASSLPGRTEAFF.

Regarding this clone: A much larger clone differs from this one at a single base, so this may be a read error. Within the sample, other DNA sequences also encode this same CDR3. The V and J genes are TRBV5-1 and TRBJ2-3, with no clear D. Germline values: CDR1 SGHRS, CDR2 YFSETQ. This CDR3 region has 14 residues. V was cut by 0 bases and J by 0 bases, with 5 bases left in between. The CDR3 DNA sequence: TGCGCCAGCAGCTTGGGACACAGCACAGATACGCAGTATTTT. Translating it yields CASSLGHSTDTQYF.

V and J are TRBV7-9 and TRBJ1-2; D is possibly TRBD1 (6 bases). This CDR3 is built from 13 residues. Per the germline V gene, CDR1 is SEHNR and CDR2 is FQNEAQ (reference sequence). V lost 5 bases and J 6 bases, leaving 13 bases between the germline ends. CDR3 in amino acids: CASSETGSHGYTF. Written as DNA, the CDR3 is TGTGCCAGCAGCGAGACAGGATCTCATGGCTACACCTTC. Combining the CDR3 with reference TRBV7-9 and TRBJ1-2 gives the whole variable domain DTGVSQNPRHKITKRGQNVTFRCDPISEHNRLYWYRQTLGQGPEFLTYFQNEAQLEKSRLLSDRFSAERPKGSFSTLEIQRTEQGDSAMYLCASSETGSHGYTFGSGTRLTVV.

The chain recombines TRBV30 with TRBJ2-2; no reliable D call. Germline V gives CDR1 GTSNPN, CDR2 SVGIG (reference sequence). Trimming removed 4 bases from V and 6 bases from J, with 12 bases in between. CDR3 length: 13 residues. The CDR3, as DNA: TGTGCCTGGATGGAAGGAGATCCCGGGGAGCTGTTTTTT. This translates into CAWMEGDPGELFF.

This clone has just a few counts. This rearrangement joins TRBV15 to TRBJ2-1; 9 bases agree with TRBD1. With V trimmed by 2 bases and J by 10 bases, 12 bases remained unmatched. CDR1 and CDR2 from the germline V gene are LNHNV and YYDKDF (reference sequence). The CDR3 loop spans 16 amino acids. CDR3 sequence reads: CATSRSPGQGPKEQFF. DNA of the CDR3: TGTGCCACCAGCAGATCTCCGGGACAGGGACCAAAGGAGCAGTTCTTC.

Here the CDR3 DNA reads TGTGCCAGCAGTCCGGGAGTCGCAGATACGCAGTATTTT. Its protein product is CASSPGVADTQYF. V and J are TRBV28 and TRBJ2-3; the D gene is possibly TRBD2 (6 bases). The CDR3 has 13 amino acids. Germline V lookup: CDR1 MDHEN, CDR2 SYDVKM. V was pared by 5 bases and J by 4 bases, with 10 bases between.

The chain employs TRBV11-2 and TRBJ1-2; D may be TRBD1 (6 bases). The CDR3 runs to 17 residues. Trimming removed 5 bases at V and 4 bases at J, with 23 bases between. The germline V gene encodes CDR1 SGHAT and CDR2 FQNNGV. Here the CDR3 DNA reads TGTGCCAGCAGCCCGAACCTCGGAGGGGGGCGACCCTATGGCTACACCTTC. This gives the protein CASSPNLGGGRPYGYTF.

CDR3 sequence (DNA): TGTGCCAGTGCGATTGGAGGGGCGGCGGACATTCAGTACTTC. Amino acid sequence: CASAIGGAADIQYF. This rearrangement joins TRBV19 to TRBJ2-4; the D gene is possibly TRBD2 (6 bases). Deletions cut 8 bases from V and 8 bases from J, with 19 bases between. The CDR3 contains 14 residues. The germline CDR1 and CDR2 sequences are LNHDA and SQIVND (reference sequence).